This T cell receptor (beta chain) was identified in a study of blood T cell repertoires in COVID-19. About the study: Both acute and convalescent COVID-19 samples were obtained from the United States, Italy and Spain. PBMCs, B-cell-depleted T cells, or T cells were the source of the cDNA or gDNA that made up the material.

This CDR3 is 18 amino acids long. Original methodology: By means of reference gene primer amplification, nucleated cell counts were estimated. Generated by immunoSEQ multiplex PCR, the TCRdb table keeps only in-frame clones and is missing some. That table furnishes V, J and clone size, whereas the DNA furnished D and trimming. The sample contains roughly 330,000 clones, approximately 82% of which appear only once. The V call is TRBV12-2, the J call TRBJ1-4; the listed D gene, TRBD1, was not tested against the DNA. TRBV12-2 is a pseudogene segment. Sequenced input: peripheral blood. The TCR sequence derives from a woman in her forties or fifties with acute or convalescent COVID-19. As DNA, the CDR3 is TGTGCAAGTCGCTTAAGGGACCGACCGGGACAGGGACCCAAAAAACTGTTTTTT. Translating gives CASRLRDRPGQGPKKLFF.